The clone carrying this T cell receptor (beta chain) has just a few counts. The method was immunoSEQ multiplex PCR; TCRdb's version includes in-frame clones alone and lacks a portion of them. Of under 200,000 clones detected, roughly 91% appear once; the ten largest clones hold over 1.2%. This sample is part of a study of control samples from healthy donors and cancer patients. V lost 4 bases to trimming and J lost 2 bases, with 9 bases between them. CDR3 length: 14 amino acids. Per the germline V gene, CDR1 is LGHNA and CDR2 is YSLEER. Source material: blood. The clonotype comes from a woman aged 25 to 39 in good health. This chain uses TRBV4-3 with TRBJ1-5; perhaps TRBD1 as D (6 bases). The CDR3 region is CASSPRQGNQPQHF. The CDR3 DNA sequence: TGCGCCAGCAGCCCTCGACAGGGCAATCAGCCCCAGCATTTT.